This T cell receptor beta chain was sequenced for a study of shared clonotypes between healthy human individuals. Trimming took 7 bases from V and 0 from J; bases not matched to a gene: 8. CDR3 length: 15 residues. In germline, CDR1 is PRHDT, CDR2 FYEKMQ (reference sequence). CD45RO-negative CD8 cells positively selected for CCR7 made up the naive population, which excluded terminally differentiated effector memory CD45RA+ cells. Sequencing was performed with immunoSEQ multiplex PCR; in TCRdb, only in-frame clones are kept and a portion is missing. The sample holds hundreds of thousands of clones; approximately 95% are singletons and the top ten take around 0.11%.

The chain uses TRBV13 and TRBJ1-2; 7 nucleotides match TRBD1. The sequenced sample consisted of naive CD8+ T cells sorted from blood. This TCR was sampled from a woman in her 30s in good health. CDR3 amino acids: CASIISGGPNYGYTF. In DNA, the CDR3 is TGTGCCAGCATCATATCAGGGGGTCCTAACTATGGCTACACCTTC. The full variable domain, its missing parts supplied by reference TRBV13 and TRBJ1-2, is AAGVIQSPRHLIKEKRETATLKCYPIPRHDTVYWYQQGPGQDPQFLISFYEKMQSDKGSIPDRFSAQQFSDYHSELNMSSLELGDSALYFCASIISGGPNYGYTFGSGTRLTVV.